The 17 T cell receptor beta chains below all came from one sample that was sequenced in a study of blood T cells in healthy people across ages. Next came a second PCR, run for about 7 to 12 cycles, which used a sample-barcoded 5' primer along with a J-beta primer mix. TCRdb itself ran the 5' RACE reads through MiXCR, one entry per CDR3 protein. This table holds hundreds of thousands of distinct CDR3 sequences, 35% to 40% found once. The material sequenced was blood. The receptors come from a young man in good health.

The CDR3 coding sequence is TGCAGTGCTAGAGAAGGGGGCCTGGGCACTGAAGCTTTCTTT. As protein: CSAREGGLGTEAFF. This chain connects TRBV20-1 to TRBJ1-1, with 7 bases fitting TRBD1. Looked up from germline, CDR1 is DFQATT and CDR2 is SNEGSKA (reference sequence). There are 14 residues in the CDR3. Losses at the gene ends were 0 bases for V and 4 bases for J; bases not matched to a gene: 5.

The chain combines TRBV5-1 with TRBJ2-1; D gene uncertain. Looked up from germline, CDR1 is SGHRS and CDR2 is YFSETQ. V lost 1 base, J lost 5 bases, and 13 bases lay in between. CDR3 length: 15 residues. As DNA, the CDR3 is TGCGCCAGCAGCTTGAAGCCCGGTAACCACAATGAGCAGTTCTTC. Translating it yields CASSLKPGNHNEQFF.

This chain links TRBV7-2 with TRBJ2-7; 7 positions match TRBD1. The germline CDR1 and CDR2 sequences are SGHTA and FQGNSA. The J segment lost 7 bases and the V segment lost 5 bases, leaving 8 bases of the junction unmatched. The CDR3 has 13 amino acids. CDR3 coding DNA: TGTGCCAGCAGCCTAAAGGGACAGTGGGAGCAGTACTTC. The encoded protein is CASSLKGQWEQYF.

The CDR3 sequence: CASSIGPGTGVDGYTF. The CDR3 nucleotides are TGTGCCAGCAGTATCGGCCCCGGGACAGGGGTTGATGGCTACACCTTC. The V call is TRBV12-3 or TRBV12-4, the J call TRBJ1-2, with 10 bases matching TRBD1. The CDR3 extends over 16 amino acids. J lost 6 bases, V lost 5 bases, and 12 bases had no gene match.

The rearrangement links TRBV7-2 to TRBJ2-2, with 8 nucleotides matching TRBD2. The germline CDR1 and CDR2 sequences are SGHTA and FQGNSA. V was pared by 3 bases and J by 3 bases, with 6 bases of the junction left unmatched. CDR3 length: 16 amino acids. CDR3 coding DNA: TGTGCCAGCAGCTTTTTTAGCGGGGTGTACACCGGGGAGCTGTTTTTT. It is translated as CASSFFSGVYTGELFF.

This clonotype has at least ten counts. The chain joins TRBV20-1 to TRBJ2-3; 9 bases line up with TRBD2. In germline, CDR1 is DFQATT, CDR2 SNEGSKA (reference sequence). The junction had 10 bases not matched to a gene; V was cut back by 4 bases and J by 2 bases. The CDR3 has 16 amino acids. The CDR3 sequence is CSATPPSGGLTDTQYF. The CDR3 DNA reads TGCAGTGCTACTCCGCCAAGCGGGGGGCTCACAGATACGCAGTATTTT.

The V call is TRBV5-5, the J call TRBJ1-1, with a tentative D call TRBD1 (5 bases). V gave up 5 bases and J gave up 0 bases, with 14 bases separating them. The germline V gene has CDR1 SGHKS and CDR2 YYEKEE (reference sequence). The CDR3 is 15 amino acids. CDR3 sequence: CASRAGQNMNTEAFF. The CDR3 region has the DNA TGTGCCAGCAGAGCAGGGCAGAACATGAACACTGAAGCTTTCTTT.

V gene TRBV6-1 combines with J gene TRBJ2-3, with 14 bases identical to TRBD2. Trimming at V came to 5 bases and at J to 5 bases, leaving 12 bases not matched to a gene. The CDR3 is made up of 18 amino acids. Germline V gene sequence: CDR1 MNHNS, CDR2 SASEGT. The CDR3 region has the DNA TGTGCCAGCAGTCCCCCACCGACTAGCGGGGGGGCCGGAGATACGCAGTATTTT. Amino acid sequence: CASSPPPTSGGAGDTQYF.

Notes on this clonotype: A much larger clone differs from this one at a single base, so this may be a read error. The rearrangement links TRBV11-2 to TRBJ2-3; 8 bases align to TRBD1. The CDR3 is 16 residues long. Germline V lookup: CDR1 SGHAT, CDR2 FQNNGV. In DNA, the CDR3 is TGTGCCAGCAGCTCATGGAGGACAGGGATCACAAATACGCAGTATTTT. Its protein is CASSSWRTGITNTQYF.

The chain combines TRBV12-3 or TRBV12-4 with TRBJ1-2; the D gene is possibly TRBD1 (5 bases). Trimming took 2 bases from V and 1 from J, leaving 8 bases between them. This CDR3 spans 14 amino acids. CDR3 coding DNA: TGTGCCAGCAGTTTAAGGGGAGTTAACTATGGCTACACCTTC. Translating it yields CASSLRGVNYGYTF.

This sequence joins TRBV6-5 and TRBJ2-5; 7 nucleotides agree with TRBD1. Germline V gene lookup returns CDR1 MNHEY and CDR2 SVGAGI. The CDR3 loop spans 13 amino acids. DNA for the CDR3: TGTGACACCCACAGGGGCCACGTTGAGACCCAGTACTTC. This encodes CDTHRGHVETQYF.

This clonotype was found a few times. CDR3 sequence reads: CSARGGGGSEQFF. The DNA for the CDR3 is TGCAGTGCTAGAGGCGGGGGGGGTAGTGAGCAGTTCTTC. This sequence joins TRBV20-1 and TRBJ2-1; 9 bases are shared with TRBD2. Germline CDR1 and CDR2: DFQATT and SNEGSKA (reference sequence). CDR3 length equals 13 residues. After removal of 1 base from V and 9 bases from J, the junction contained 4 bases not matched to a gene.

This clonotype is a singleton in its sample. CDR3 sequence (DNA): TGTGCCAGTATCAGATGGGGTGATGGCTACACCTTC. It translates to CASIRWGDGYTF. This chain connects TRBV19 to TRBJ1-2; no reliable D call. This CDR3 spans 12 amino acids. Germline CDR1 reads LNHDA; CDR2 reads SQIVND (reference sequence). Between the trimmed V and J ends, which lost 7 bases and 6 bases, there was a span of 12 bases. Filled out from reference TRBV19 and TRBJ1-2, the complete variable domain reads DGGITQSPKYLFRKEGQNVTLSCEQNLNHDAMYWYRQDPGQGLRLIYYSQIVNDFQKGDIAEGYSVSREKKESFPLTVTSAQKNPTAFYLCASIRWGDGYTFGSGTRLTVV.

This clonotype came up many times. CDR3 DNA: TGTGCCAGCAGCCAAGAAGGCAGGGAGGATGAAAAACTGTTTTTT. Residues: CASSQEGREDEKLFF. The chain uses TRBV4-2 and TRBJ1-4, with a possible D match to TRBD1 (5 bases). The CDR3 totals 15 residues. Germline values: CDR1 LGHNA, CDR2 YNFKEQ. V gave up 0 bases and J gave up 6 bases, with 11 bases separating them.

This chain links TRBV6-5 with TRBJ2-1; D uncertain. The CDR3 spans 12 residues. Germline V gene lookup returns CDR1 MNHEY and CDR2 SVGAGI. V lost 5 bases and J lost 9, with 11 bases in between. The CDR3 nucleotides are TGTGCCAGCAGTGCCCGACTGCCTGAGCAGTTCTTC. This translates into CASSARLPEQFF.

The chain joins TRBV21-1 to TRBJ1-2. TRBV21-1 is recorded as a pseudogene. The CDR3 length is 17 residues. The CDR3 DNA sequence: TGTGCCAGCAGCAAAGAGAGTCAGGTCCGCTGGGGCTATGGCTACACCTTC. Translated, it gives CASSKESQVRWGYGYTF.

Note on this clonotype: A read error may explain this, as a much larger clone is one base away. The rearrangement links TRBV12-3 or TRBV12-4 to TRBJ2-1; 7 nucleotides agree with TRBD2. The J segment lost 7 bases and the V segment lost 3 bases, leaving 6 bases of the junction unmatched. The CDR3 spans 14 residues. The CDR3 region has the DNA TGTGCCAGCAGTTTCCGAGGGACTATTAATGAGCAGTTCTTC. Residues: CASSFRGTINEQFF.